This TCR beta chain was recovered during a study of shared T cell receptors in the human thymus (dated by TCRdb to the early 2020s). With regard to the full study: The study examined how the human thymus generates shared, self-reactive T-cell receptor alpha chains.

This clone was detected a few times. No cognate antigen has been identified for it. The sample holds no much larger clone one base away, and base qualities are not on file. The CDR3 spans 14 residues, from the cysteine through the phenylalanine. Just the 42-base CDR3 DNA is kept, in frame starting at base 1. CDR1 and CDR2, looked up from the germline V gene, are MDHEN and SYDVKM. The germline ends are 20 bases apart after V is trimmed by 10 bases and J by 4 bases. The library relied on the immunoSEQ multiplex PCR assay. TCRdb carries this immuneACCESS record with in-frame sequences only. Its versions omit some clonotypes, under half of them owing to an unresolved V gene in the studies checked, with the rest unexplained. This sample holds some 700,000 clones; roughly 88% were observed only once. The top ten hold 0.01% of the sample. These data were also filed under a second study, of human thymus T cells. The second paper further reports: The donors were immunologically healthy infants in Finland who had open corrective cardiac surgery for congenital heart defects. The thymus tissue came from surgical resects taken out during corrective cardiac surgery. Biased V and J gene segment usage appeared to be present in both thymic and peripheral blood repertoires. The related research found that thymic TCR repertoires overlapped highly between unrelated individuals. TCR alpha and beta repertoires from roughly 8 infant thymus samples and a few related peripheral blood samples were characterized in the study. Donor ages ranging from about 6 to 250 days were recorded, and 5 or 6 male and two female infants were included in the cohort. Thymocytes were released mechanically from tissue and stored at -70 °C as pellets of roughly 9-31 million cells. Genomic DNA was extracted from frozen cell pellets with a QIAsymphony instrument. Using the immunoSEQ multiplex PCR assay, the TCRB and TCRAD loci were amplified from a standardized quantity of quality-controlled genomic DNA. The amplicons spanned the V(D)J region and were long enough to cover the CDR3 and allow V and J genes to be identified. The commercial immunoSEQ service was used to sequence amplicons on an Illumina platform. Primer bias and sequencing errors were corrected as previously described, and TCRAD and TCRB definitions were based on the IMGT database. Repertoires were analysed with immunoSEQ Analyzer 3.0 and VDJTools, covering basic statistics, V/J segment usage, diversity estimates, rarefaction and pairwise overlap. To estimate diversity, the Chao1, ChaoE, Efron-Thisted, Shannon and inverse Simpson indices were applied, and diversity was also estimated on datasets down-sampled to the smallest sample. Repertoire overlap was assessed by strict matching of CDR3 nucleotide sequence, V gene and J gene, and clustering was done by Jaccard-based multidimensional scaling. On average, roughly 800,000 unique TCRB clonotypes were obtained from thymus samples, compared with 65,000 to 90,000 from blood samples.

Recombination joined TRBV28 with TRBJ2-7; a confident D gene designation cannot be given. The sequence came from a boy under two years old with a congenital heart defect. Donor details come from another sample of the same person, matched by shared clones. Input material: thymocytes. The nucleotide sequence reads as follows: TGTGCCACACTAAGCCTGCGTCCCTGGTACGAGCAGTACTTC. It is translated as CATLSLRPWYEQYF. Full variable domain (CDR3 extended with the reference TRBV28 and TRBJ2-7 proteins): DVKVTQSSRYLVKRTGEKVFLECVQDMDHENMFWYRQDPGLGLRLIYFSYDVKMKEKGDIPEGYSVSREKKERFSLILESASTNQTSMYLCATLSLRPWYEQYFGPGTRLTVT.